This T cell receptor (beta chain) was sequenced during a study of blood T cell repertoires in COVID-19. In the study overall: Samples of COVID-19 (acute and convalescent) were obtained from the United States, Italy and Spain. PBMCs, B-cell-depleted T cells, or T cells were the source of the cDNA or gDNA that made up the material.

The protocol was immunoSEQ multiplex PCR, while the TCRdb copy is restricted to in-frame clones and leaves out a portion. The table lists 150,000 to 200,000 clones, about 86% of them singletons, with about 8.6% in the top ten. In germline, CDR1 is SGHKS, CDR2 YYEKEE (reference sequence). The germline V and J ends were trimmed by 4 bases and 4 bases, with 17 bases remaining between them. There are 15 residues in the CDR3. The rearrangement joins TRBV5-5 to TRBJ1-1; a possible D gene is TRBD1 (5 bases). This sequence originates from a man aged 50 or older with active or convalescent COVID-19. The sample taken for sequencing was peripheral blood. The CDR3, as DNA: TGTGCCAGCAGCCACCATTGGGGGGAGGGCACTGAAGCTTTCTTT. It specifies CASSHHWGEGTEAFF.